These 12 T cell receptor beta chains share one sample of origin, sequenced in a study of naive and memory T cell subsets. The beta constant-region primer was an equimolar mix of two oligonucleotides covering TRBC1 and TRBC2. Four rounds of PCR amplified the ligated cDNA using nested alpha and beta constant-region primers plus SP2. TCRdb analysed the UMI-ligation and nested PCR reads with MiXCR anew, one entry per CDR3 protein. This table has about 17,000 distinct CDR3 sequences, roughly 9% appearing once. Material for sequencing was central memory CD8+ T cells from blood. The receptors come from a human donor in good health.

There are a few counts of this clonotype. A read error is possible here, since a much larger clone lies one base away. This chain links TRBV7-9 with TRBJ1-5; tentative D call: TRBD1 (5 bases). V was shortened by 2 bases and J by 7 bases, with 6 bases between the two germline ends. Per germline, CDR1 SEHNR and CDR2 FQNEAQ (reference sequence). The CDR3 is made up of 12 amino acids. The CDR3 loop reads CASSLWGQPQHF. The CDR3 coding sequence is TGTGCCAGCAGCTTATGGGGCCAGCCCCAGCATTTT.

This chain uses TRBV20-1 with TRBJ2-5; 7 bases match TRBD1. The germline V gene encodes CDR1 DFQATT and CDR2 SNEGSKA (reference sequence). The CDR3 sequence is 17 residues long. Germline trimming cut 1 base from V and 0 bases from J; bases unmatched to any gene: 11. CDR3 residues: CSARAKNPGQYQETQYF. The CDR3 bases are TGCAGTGCTAGAGCCAAAAACCCGGGACAGTACCAAGAGACCCAGTACTTC.

At least ten counts were recorded for this clonotype. CDR3 coding DNA: TGTGCCAGCAGTTACGGGGAGGGAGTTCAGCCCCAGCATTTT. It translates to CASSYGEGVQPQHF. The rearrangement joins TRBV6-6 to TRBJ1-5; D is ambiguous. Germline V lookup: CDR1 MNHNY, CDR2 SVGAGI (reference sequence). Trimming took off 2 bases at V and 6 bases at J, with 11 bases between the two ends. The CDR3 is made up of 14 amino acids.

This clonotype was seen repeatedly, ten times or more. The rearrangement links TRBV13 to TRBJ2-1; 15 nucleotides match TRBD2. The CDR3 is made up of 18 amino acids. Germline CDR1 and CDR2: PRHDT and FYEKMQ (reference sequence). V gave up 3 bases and J gave up 6 bases; unmatched junction bases: 9. The CDR3 coding sequence is TGTGCCAGCAGCTTTGCTGCTGGACTAGCGGGGGGGCTCAATGAGCAGTTCTTC. Amino acids: CASSFAAGLAGGLNEQFF. The full variable domain, rest sourced from reference TRBV13 and TRBJ2-1, is AAGVIQSPRHLIKEKRETATLKCYPIPRHDTVYWYQQGPGQDPQFLISFYEKMQSDKGSIPDRFSAQQFSDYHSELNMSSLELGDSALYFCASSFAAGLAGGLNEQFFGPGTRLTVL.

This clonotype was detected ten times or more. The V gene is TRBV20-1, the J gene TRBJ1-1; no clear D. V was clipped by 1 base and J by 6 bases, with 6 bases between them. CDR1 is DFQATT, CDR2 SNEGSKA, per germline (reference sequence). This CDR3 contains 11 residues. The CDR3 nucleotides are TGCAGTGCTAGAGGGGGTCCTGAAGCTTTCTTT. Residues: CSARGGPEAFF.

This CDR3 is CASRWDPLRANVLTF. DNA of the CDR3: TGCGCCAGCAGATGGGACCCTCTTAGGGCCAACGTCCTGACTTTC. V usage is TRBV5-1 and J usage is TRBJ2-6; D tentatively reads TRBD1 or TRBD2 (5 bases each). The length of the CDR3 is 15 residues. V lost 5 bases and J 5 bases, leaving 14 bases between the germline ends. Germline CDR1 is SGHRS and CDR2 is YFSETQ.

The gene calls are TRBV30 and TRBJ1-2; D call uncertain. In germline, CDR1 is GTSNPN, CDR2 SVGIG (reference sequence). The V end was cut by 1 base, the J end by 5 bases, with 11 bases between. The CDR3 is 13 residues long. The DNA for the CDR3 is TGTGCCTGGAGTGACCCCATCTGGTATGGCTACACCTTC. It encodes CAWSDPIWYGYTF.

Concerning this clonotype itself: Since a much larger clone is just one base distant, this may be a read error. The chain has TRBV7-9 and TRBJ2-1; D unclear. Looked up from germline, CDR1 is SEHNR and CDR2 is FQNEAQ (reference sequence). This CDR3 has 12 residues. V was pared by 6 bases and J by 10 bases, with 13 bases between. The CDR3 DNA follows: TGTGCCAGCAGTTGGACCCGCGTGGAGCAGTTCTTC. This sequence encodes CASSWTRVEQFF.

This clonotype came up many times. The chain employs TRBV27 and TRBJ2-7, with 8 bases aligning to TRBD1. The germline gives CDR1 MNHEY, CDR2 SMNVEV (reference sequence). The CDR3 length is 16 residues. V shed 5 bases, J shed 0 bases, and the junction held 9 bases outside the gene matches. In nucleotides, the CDR3 is TGTGCCAGCAGTCCCCAGGACAGGGTCAGCTCCTACGAGCAGTACTTC. It translates to CASSPQDRVSSYEQYF.

This clonotype has just a few counts. The chain combines TRBV20-1 with TRBJ2-7; D is undetermined. There are 14 residues in the CDR3. The V gene lost 4 bases and the J gene lost 0 bases, with 13 bases spanning the gap. Germline loops: CDR1 DFQATT, CDR2 SNEGSKA (reference sequence). The CDR3 sequence is CSAIRAESSYEQYF. The CDR3 DNA reads as TGCAGTGCTATCCGGGCCGAGAGCTCCTACGAGCAGTACTTC.

This clonotype appeared many times. The chain recombines TRBV3-1 with TRBJ2-2; D is ambiguous. The germline V gene has CDR1 LGHDT and CDR2 YNNKEL (reference sequence). This CDR3 contains 16 residues. Trimming cost V 5 bases and J 0 bases, with 13 bases left between them. CDR3 protein: CASSTTFRPNTGELFF. DNA for the CDR3: TGTGCCAGCAGCACCACGTTCAGACCGAACACCGGGGAGCTGTTTTTT. The full variable domain, with the rest looked up from reference TRBV3-1 and TRBJ2-2, is DTAVSQTPKYLVTQMGNDKSIKCEQNLGHDTMYWYKQDSKKFLKIMFSYNNKELIINETVPNRFSPKSPDKAHLNLHINSLELGDSAVYFCASSTTFRPNTGELFFGEGSRLTVL.

This clonotype is medium-sized within its sample. This sequence joins TRBV20-1 and TRBJ2-3, with TRBD2 identical over 11 bases. The CDR3 is 18 amino acids. V lost 4 bases and J lost 2; bases outside the gene matches: 14. CDR1 is DFQATT and CDR2 is SNEGSKA in the germline V gene (reference sequence). This CDR3 reads CSAKAPAVAGGPTDTQYF. The CDR3 bases are TGCAGTGCTAAAGCCCCAGCGGTAGCGGGGGGGCCCACAGATACGCAGTATTTT.